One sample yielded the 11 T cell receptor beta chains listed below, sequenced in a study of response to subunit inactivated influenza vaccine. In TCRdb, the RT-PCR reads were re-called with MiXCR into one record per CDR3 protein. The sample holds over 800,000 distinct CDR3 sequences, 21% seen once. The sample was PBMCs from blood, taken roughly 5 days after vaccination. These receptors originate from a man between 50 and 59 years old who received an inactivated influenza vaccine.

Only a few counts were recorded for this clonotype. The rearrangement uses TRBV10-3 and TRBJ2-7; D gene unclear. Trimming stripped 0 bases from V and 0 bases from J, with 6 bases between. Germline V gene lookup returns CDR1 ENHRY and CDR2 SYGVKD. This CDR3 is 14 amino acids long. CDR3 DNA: TGTGCCATCAGTGAGTCCTACGGCTCCTACGAGCAGTACTTC. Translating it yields CAISESYGSYEQYF.

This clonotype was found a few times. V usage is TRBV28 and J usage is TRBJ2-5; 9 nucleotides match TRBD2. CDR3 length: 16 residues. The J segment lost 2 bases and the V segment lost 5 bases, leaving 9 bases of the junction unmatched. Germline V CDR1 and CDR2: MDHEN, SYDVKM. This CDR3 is CASSPLGGGAQETQYF. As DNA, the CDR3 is TGTGCCAGCAGTCCCCTTGGCGGGGGGGCTCAAGAGACCCAGTACTTC.

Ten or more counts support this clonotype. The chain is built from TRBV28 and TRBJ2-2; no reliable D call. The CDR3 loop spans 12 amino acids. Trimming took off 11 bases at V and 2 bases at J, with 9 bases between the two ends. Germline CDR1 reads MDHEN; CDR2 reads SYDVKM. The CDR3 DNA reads TGTGCCCACCAAGACAACACCGGGGAGCTGTTTTTT. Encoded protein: CAHQDNTGELFF.

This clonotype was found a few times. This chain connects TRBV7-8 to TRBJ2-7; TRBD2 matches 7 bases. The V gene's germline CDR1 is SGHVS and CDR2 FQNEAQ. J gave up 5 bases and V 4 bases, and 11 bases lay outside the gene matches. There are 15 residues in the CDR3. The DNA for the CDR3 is TGTGCCAGCAGCTCCAGAAGACTAGCTGCCAACGAGCAGTACTTC. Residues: CASSSRRLAANEQYF.

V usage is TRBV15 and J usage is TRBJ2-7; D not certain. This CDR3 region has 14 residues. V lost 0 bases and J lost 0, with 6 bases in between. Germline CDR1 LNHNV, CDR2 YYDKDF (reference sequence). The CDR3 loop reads CATSRDSGSYEQYF. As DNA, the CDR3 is TGTGCCACCAGCAGAGATTCGGGCTCCTACGAGCAGTACTTC.

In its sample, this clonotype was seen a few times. CDR3 loop: CSGNIGNTIYF. CDR3 coding DNA: TGCAGTGGTAACATCGGAAACACCATATATTTT. J is TRBJ1-3 and V is TRBV20-1, with unresolved D. CDR1 and CDR2 (germline): DFQATT, SNEGSKA (reference sequence). V lost 7 bases and J 4 bases, leaving 8 bases between the germline ends. The CDR3 covers 11 residues.

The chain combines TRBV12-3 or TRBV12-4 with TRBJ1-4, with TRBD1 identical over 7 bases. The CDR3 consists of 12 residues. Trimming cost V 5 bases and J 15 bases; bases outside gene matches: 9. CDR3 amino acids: CASSIPPGQLFF. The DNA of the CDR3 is TGTGCCAGCAGTATTCCTCCGGGACAGTTGTTTTTT.

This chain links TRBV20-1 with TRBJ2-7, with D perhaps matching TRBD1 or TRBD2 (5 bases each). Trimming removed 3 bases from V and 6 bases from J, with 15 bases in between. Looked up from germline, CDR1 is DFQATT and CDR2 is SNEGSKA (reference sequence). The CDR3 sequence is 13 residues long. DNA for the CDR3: TGCAGTGCTAGTTCGGGACGTATTGGCGAGCAGTACTTC. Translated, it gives CSASSGRIGEQYF.

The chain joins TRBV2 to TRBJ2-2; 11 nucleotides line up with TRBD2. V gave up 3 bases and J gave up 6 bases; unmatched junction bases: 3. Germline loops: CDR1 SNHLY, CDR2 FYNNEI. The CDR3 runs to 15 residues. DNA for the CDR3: TGTGCCAGCAGTGACCTAGCGGGGGGAGCCGGGGAGCTGTTTTTT. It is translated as CASSDLAGGAGELFF.

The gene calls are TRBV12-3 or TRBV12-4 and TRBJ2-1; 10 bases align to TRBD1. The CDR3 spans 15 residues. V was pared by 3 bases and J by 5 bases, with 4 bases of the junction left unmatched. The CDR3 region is CASSFRQGANNEQFF. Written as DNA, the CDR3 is TGTGCCAGCAGTTTCCGACAGGGGGCGAACAATGAGCAGTTCTTC.

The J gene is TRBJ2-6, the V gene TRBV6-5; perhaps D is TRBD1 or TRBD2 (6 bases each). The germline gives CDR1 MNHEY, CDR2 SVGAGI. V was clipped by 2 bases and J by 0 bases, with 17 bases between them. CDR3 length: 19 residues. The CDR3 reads CASSYDPGGASSGANVLTF. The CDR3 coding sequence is TGTGCCAGCAGTTACGATCCCGGGGGCGCGTCCTCTGGGGCCAACGTCCTGACTTTC.